This T cell receptor beta chain was profiled in a study of T cells in Graves' hyperthyroidism and ophthalmopathy. The wider study: Blood from the periphery was taken at initial diagnosis, before any treatment. Study-wide findings and caveats: Through a model of 13 V-J features, ophthalmopathy was separated from stable hyperthyroidism. Median prediction lead before ophthalmopathy onset was six to eight months with the model.

From RNA transcripts, TCR beta CDR3 regions were amplified. The HTBI primer set drove a first-round RT-PCR of the TCR CDR3. TCRdb itself ran the multiplex PCR reads through MiXCR, one entry per CDR3 protein. This table has 700,000 or so distinct CDR3 sequences, about 15% appearing once. The V gene's germline CDR1 is LGHDT and CDR2 YNNKEL (reference sequence). V was trimmed by 4 bases and J by 7 bases, leaving 17 bases between them. The CDR3 sequence is 14 residues long. Turning to this clonotype: What it binds is unknown.

Out of more than 8 ml of fresh peripheral blood came the PBMCs. The clonotype originates from a man younger than 35 with Graves' hyperthyroidism. J is TRBJ2-7 and V is TRBV3-1; no reliable D call. The sequencing sample was made of blood. CDR3 bases: TGTGCCAGCAGCCTCCCTTCAGGTAAAGGGGAGCAGTACTTC. Protein: CASSLPSGKGEQYF.